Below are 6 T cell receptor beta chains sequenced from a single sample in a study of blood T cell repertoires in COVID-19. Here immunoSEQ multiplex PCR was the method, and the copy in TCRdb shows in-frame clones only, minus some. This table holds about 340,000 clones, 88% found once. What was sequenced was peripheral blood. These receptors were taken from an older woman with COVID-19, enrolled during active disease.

The CDR3 DNA sequence: TGTGCCAGCAGTCTCAAGTCAGGACAGGGGGCGGATGGCTACACCTTC. Translation: CASSLKSGQGADGYTF. The chain carries TRBV28 and TRBJ1-2, with TRBD1 matching over 11 bases. This CDR3 is built from 16 residues. Trimming cost V 5 bases and J 6 bases; bases outside gene matches: 11. Germline V gene lookup returns CDR1 MDHEN and CDR2 SYDVKM.

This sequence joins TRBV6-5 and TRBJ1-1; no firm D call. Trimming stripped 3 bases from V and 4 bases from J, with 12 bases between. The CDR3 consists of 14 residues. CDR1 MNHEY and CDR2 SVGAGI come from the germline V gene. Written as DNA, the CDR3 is TGTGCCAGCAGTTATGGGATGGAGGGCACTGAAGCTTTCTTT. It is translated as CASSYGMEGTEAFF.

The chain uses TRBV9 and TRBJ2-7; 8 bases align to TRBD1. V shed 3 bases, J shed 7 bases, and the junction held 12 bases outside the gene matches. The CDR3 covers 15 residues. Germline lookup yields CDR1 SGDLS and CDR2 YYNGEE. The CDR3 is CASSGGTGLSAEQYF. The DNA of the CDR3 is TGTGCCAGCAGCGGGGGGACAGGACTCTCGGCAGAGCAGTACTTC.

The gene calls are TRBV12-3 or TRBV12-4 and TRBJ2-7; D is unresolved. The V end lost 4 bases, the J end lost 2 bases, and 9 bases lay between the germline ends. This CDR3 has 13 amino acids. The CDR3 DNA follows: TGTGCCAGCAGTTCAGCGACTCCCTACGAGCAGTACTTC. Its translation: CASSSATPYEQYF.

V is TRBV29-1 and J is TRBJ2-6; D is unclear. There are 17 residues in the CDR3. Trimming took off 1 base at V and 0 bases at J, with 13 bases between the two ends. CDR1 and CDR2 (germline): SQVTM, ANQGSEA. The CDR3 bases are TGCAGCGTTGAAGTATTGACTGAGAGCTCTGGGGCCAACGTCCTGACTTTC. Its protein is CSVEVLTESSGANVLTF.

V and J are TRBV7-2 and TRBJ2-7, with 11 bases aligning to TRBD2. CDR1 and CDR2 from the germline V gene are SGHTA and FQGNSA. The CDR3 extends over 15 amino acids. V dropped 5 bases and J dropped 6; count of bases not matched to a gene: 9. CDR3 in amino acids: CASSLLAGGPGEQYF. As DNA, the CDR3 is TGTGCCAGCAGCCTCTTAGCGGGGGGGCCGGGCGAGCAGTACTTC. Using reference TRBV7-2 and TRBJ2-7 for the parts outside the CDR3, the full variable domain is GAGVSQSPSNKVTEKGKDVELRCDPISGHTALYWYRQSLGQGLEFLIYFQGNSAPDKSGLPSDRFSAERTGGSVSTLTIQRTQQEDSAVYLCASSLLAGGPGEQYFGPGTRLTVT.